This section outlines one T cell receptor (beta chain) sequence together with its context. What it recognizes is unknown. This may arise from a read error, as a much more abundant clone is one base away. This sample was included in a study of blood T cells in healthy people across ages. The CDR3 has 16 amino acids. Germline loops: CDR1 MDHEN, CDR2 SYDVKM. Study-level points and caveats: Diversity was higher, and naive CD4+ cells more numerous, in long-lived donors than in aged donors.

Donation came from healthy Caucasian individuals in Russia who were aged roughly 6 to 95. Sample-barcoded 5' priming and a J-beta primer mix drove a second PCR of roughly 6 to 12 cycles. The authors tagged each cDNA molecule using a template-switch adaptor with 12 random nucleotides. TCRdb re-analysed the 5' RACE reads in MiXCR, keeping a single row per CDR3 protein. Seen here are about 970,000 distinct CDR3 sequences, approximately 50% observed once, and the top ten hold about a fifth. The gene calls are TRBV28 and TRBJ2-5; TRBD1 agrees at 8 bases. The J call may be in error: the DNA end matches TRBJ2-7 better. The receptor comes from a woman between 55 and 75 years old in good health. Sequencing was performed on blood. CDR3 nucleotides: TGTACCAGCAGTGCCCCCCCCGGGACAGGAACCTACGAGCAGTACTTC. Translation: CTSSAPPGTGTYEQYF.